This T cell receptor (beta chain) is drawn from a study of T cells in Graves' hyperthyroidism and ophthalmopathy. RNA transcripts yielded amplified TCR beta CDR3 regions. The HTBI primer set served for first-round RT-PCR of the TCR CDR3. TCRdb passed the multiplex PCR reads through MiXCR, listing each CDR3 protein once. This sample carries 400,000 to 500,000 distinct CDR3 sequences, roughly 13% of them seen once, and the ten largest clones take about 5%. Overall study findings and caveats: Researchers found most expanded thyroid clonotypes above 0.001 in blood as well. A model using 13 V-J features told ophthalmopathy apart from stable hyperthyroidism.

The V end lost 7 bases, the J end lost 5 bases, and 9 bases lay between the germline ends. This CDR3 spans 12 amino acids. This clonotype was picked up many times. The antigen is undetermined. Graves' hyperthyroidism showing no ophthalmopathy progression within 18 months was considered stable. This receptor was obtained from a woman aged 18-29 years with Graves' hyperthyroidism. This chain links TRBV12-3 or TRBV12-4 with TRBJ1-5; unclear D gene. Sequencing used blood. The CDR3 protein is CASTWRDQPQHF. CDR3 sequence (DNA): TGTGCCAGCACCTGGCGGGATCAGCCCCAGCATTTT.